This TCR beta chain was recorded in a study of blood T cell repertoires in COVID-19. Across the whole study: The analysed material was cDNA or gDNA that came from T cells, B-cell-depleted T cells, or PBMCs.

In terms of age and location, participants ranged from roughly 18 to 100 years and lived in about two dozen US areas. There are 13 residues in the CDR3. The germline V gene encodes CDR1 KGHSH and CDR2 LQKENI. V shed 6 bases and J 5 bases; nucleotides not matched to a gene: 4. The repertoire was sequenced with immunoSEQ multiplex PCR; TCRdb's copy has only in-frame clones and lacks some. Among some 330,000 clones listed, 92% were seen once. The receptor was derived from a woman aged 25 to 45 who had recovered from COVID-19. This rearrangement joins TRBV18 to TRBJ2-5; 9 bases fit TRBD1. The material sequenced was PBMCs or T cells enriched from blood (not recorded which). The CDR3 DNA reads TGTGCCAGCTCCCGGGACAGGGAGGAGACCCAGTACTTC. It is translated as CASSRDREETQYF.